The 11 T cell receptor beta chains presented below share a single source sample, sequenced in a study of breast tumors, draining lymph nodes, adjacent tissues. Each CDR3 protein is one row after TCRdb ran MiXCR on the multiplex PCR reads. The sample includes approximately 230,000 distinct CDR3 sequences, nearly 35% of them seen just once. The lymph nodes were axillary draining lymph nodes from breast cancer patients. The specimen was axillary lymph node tissue. These receptors were taken from a female donor with breast cancer. Some clones in this sample may be carry-over from other donors' samples.

To note about this clonotype: A junction end diverges from the germline sequence, so it may reflect a read error. The gene calls are TRBV24-1 and TRBJ2-1, with 8 bases lining up with TRBD1. CDR1 KGHDR and CDR2 SFDVKD come from the germline V gene. The CDR3 totals 13 residues. The CDR3 coding sequence is TGTGCCACCAGTGACGTGGACAGGGATGAGCAGCTCTTT. It translates to CATSDVDRDEQLF.

In this sample, this clonotype turned up many times. The chain couples TRBV2 to TRBJ1-5, with D perhaps TRBD1 (5 bases). The CDR3 spans 14 residues. The V end was cut by 6 bases, the J end by 2 bases, with 11 bases between. Germline CDR1 is SNHLY and CDR2 is FYNNEI. CDR3 protein: CASRTDSGNQPQHF. The CDR3 region has the DNA TGTGCCAGCAGGACTGACAGTGGCAATCAGCCCCAGCATTTT.

The chain carries TRBV5-5 and TRBJ2-3, with TRBD1 matching over 11 bases. The trim removed 0 bases at V and 4 bases at J, leaving 10 bases unmatched. From germline, CDR1 is SGHKS and CDR2 YYEKEE (reference sequence). CDR3 length: 18 residues. CDR3 loop: CASSLDTVGTGGPDTQYF. The CDR3 DNA sequence: TGTGCCAGCAGCTTGGACACCGTCGGGACAGGGGGACCAGATACGCAGTATTTT.

With regard to this clonotype: A read error may be the cause here, since a much bigger clone is one base away. V gene TRBV20-1 combines with J gene TRBJ1-6, with 11 bases identical to TRBD1. Germline values: CDR1 DFQATT, CDR2 SNEGSKA (reference sequence). The CDR3 runs to 17 residues. V was pared by 6 bases and J by 7 bases, with 14 bases of the junction left unmatched. The CDR3 bases are TGCAGTGCCTTCGGACAGGGGGCCGGGACGAGGAATTCACCCCTCCACTTT. This translates into CSAFGQGAGTRNSPLHF.

This clonotype came up many times. This rearrangement joins TRBV2 to TRBJ1-2; D unclear. Looked up from germline, CDR1 is SNHLY and CDR2 is FYNNEI. V gave up 11 bases and J gave up 0 bases, with 13 bases separating them. This CDR3 is built from 13 residues. This CDR3 reads CALGRAPNYGYTF. CDR3 bases: TGTGCCTTGGGGAGGGCTCCTAACTATGGCTACACCTTC.

V usage is TRBV4-3 and J usage is TRBJ2-1, with 8 bases aligning to TRBD1. From germline, CDR1 is LGHNA and CDR2 YSLEER. With 1 base clipped from V and 8 bases from J, the junction kept 10 bases outside the gene matches. The CDR3 loop spans 16 amino acids. The CDR3 nucleotides are TGCGCCAGCAGCCAAGCAGTGGGGACAGGAGCCCATGAGCAGTTCTTC. Translated, it gives CASSQAVGTGAHEQFF.

The chain links TRBV6-6 to TRBJ2-3; TRBD2 agrees at 8 bases. Germline CDR1 is MNHNY and CDR2 is SVGAGI (reference sequence). The CDR3 totals 15 residues. J was trimmed by 0 bases and V by 7 bases; bases with no gene match: 6. The CDR3 here is CASITSGSSTDTQYF. CDR3 nucleotide sequence: TGTGCCAGCATAACTAGCGGCTCTAGCACAGATACGCAGTATTTT.

The CDR3 here is CASRPDRGRGPLHF. The CDR3 DNA reads as TGTGCCAGCAGACCAGACAGGGGGCGCGGACCCCTCCACTTT. The chain recombines TRBV7-9 with TRBJ1-6; 10 bases fit TRBD1. V lost 6 bases, J lost 12 bases, and 8 bases stayed unmatched. Germline CDR1 SEHNR, CDR2 FQNEAQ (reference sequence). The CDR3 runs to 14 residues.

This clonotype came up many times. The V gene is TRBV20-1, the J gene TRBJ2-5; the D is unclear. This CDR3 region has 10 residues. Between the trimmed V and J ends, which lost 3 bases and 5 bases, there was a span of 4 bases. Germline V gene data show CDR1 as DFQATT and CDR2 as SNEGSKA (reference sequence). The CDR3 sequence: CSASVETQYF. CDR3 coding DNA: TGCAGTGCTAGCGTTGAGACCCAGTACTTC.

The genes are TRBV7-2 and TRBJ2-5; 8 positions agree with TRBD1. CDR3 length: 15 amino acids. The germline gives CDR1 SGHTA, CDR2 FQGNSA. V dropped 2 bases and J dropped 9; count of bases not matched to a gene: 11. The CDR3 DNA reads TGTGCCAGCAGCTTACAGGGGGCGATGGATCAGCCCCAGTACTTC. Translated: CASSLQGAMDQPQYF.

At least ten counts were recorded for this clonotype. The V gene is TRBV7-3, the J gene TRBJ2-3; D call uncertain. Per the germline V gene, CDR1 is SGHTA and CDR2 is FQGTGA. The length of the CDR3 is 13 residues. V shed 1 base and J shed 5 bases, with 7 bases lying between them. CDR3 sequence reads: CASSLILLDTQYF. In DNA, the CDR3 is TGTGCCAGCAGCTTAATTCTGTTAGATACGCAGTATTTT.